Following are 20 T cell receptor beta chains from one sample sequenced in a study of blood T cell repertoires in COVID-19 (dated by TCRdb to about 2020). Library prep was done by the immunoSEQ multiplex PCR assay. In its TCRdb copy, this immuneACCESS table keeps in-frame sequences only and misses some clones. Where compared with another copy, unresolved V genes explain less than half of these, and the others have no known cause. Recorded for this sample are some 300,000 clones; over 80% of them occurred a single time. Over 3.5% of the sample goes to the ten largest clones. Sequencing was done on a sample of peripheral blood. The receptors were gathered from a woman aged 45 to 65 with active or convalescent COVID-19.

The chain is built from TRBV21-1 and TRBJ2-3; the table calls TRBD2, which could not be checked here. TRBV21-1 counts as a pseudogene. The CDR3 loop spans 19 amino acids. This chain's CDR3 is CASSKVATVVRTSTDTQYF. As DNA, the CDR3 is TGTGCCAGCAGCAAAGTTGCTACTGTCGTTCGTACTAGCACAGATACGCAGTATTTT.

The genes are TRBV28 and TRBJ2-2, with 9 nucleotides matching TRBD1. The CDR3 is 16 amino acids. V trimming: 4 bases; J trimming: 6 bases; junction bases outside the gene matches: 9. The germline V gene encodes CDR1 MDHEN and CDR2 SYDVKM. The CDR3 is CASSSYRGRVAGELFF. In DNA form, the CDR3 reads TGTGCCAGCAGTTCCTACAGGGGGCGGGTAGCCGGGGAGCTGTTTTTT.

The rearrangement joins TRBV10-1 to TRBJ2-1, with 13 bases matching TRBD2. The CDR3 spans 14 residues. Germline V gene data show CDR1 as WNHNN and CDR2 as SYGVQD (reference sequence). With V trimmed by 8 bases and J by 6 bases, 4 bases remained unmatched. The CDR3 sequence: CASGGLAGPNEQFF. The CDR3 DNA reads TGCGCCAGCGGGGGACTAGCGGGACCCAATGAGCAGTTCTTC.

The chain has TRBV2 and TRBJ1-2; D perhaps matches TRBD1 (6 bases). CDR3 size: 13 residues. Germline-derived CDR1 and CDR2 are SNHLY and FYNNEI. V was shortened by 3 bases and J by 2 bases, with 7 bases between the two germline ends. CDR3 in DNA: TGTGCCAGCAGTGACAGGGGAAACTATGGCTACACCTTC. It translates to CASSDRGNYGYTF.

This clone was counted once. The chain links TRBV5-5 to TRBJ2-6; 8 nucleotides line up with TRBD1. This CDR3 contains 18 residues. V dropped 4 bases and J dropped 3; count of bases not matched to a gene: 12. Germline CDR1 and CDR2: SGHKS and YYEKEE (reference sequence). CDR3 nucleotides: TGTGCCAGCAGCCACCGACAGGGGTATCGTGATGGGGCCAACGTCCTGACTTTC. Translating it yields CASSHRQGYRDGANVLTF. The full variable domain, completed using reference TRBV5-5 and TRBJ2-6, is DAGVTQSPTHLIKTRGQQVTLRCSPISGHKSVSWYQQVLGQGPQFIFQYYEKEERGRGNFPDRFSARQFPNYSSELNVNALLLGDSALYLCASSHRQGYRDGANVLTFGAGSRLTVL.

The chain uses TRBV7-9 and TRBJ1-2; 8 nucleotides match TRBD1. V lost 2 bases and J lost 6; bases outside the gene matches: 5. Per germline, CDR1 SEHNR and CDR2 FQNEAQ (reference sequence). The CDR3 runs to 14 residues. The CDR3 coding sequence is TGTGCCAGCAGCTTAAACTCAGGGGGCGATGGCTACACCTTC. Residues: CASSLNSGGDGYTF.

The chain combines TRBV5-6 with TRBJ1-6; tentatively, D is TRBD1 (6 bases). The ends were cut back, 4 bases at V and 3 bases at J, with 17 bases in the middle. The CDR3 consists of 17 residues. CDR1 SGHDT and CDR2 YYEEEE come from the germline V gene. The CDR3 region has the DNA TGTGCCAGCAGCGATGGCCCCCGGACAGACTATAATTCACCCCTCCACTTT. This encodes CASSDGPRTDYNSPLHF.

The chain combines TRBV28 with TRBJ1-2; TRBD1 aligns across 9 bases. The CDR3 covers 15 residues. V shed 2 bases and J 4 bases; nucleotides not matched to a gene: 5. CDR1 MDHEN and CDR2 SYDVKM come from the germline V gene. The DNA of the CDR3 is TGTGCCAGCAGTTTAACTCCGACAGGGGGCTATGGCTACACCTTC. Its protein product is CASSLTPTGGYGYTF.

This clone was recorded only once. This chain joins TRBV27 and TRBJ2-5; 7 nucleotides agree with TRBD2. The trim removed 2 bases at V and 4 bases at J, leaving 7 bases unmatched. The CDR3 consists of 15 residues. Germline assignment: CDR1 MNHEY and CDR2 SMNVEV (reference sequence). CDR3 in amino acids: CASSLGAGAGETQYF. CDR3 coding DNA: TGTGCCAGCAGTTTAGGGGCGGGAGCGGGAGAGACCCAGTACTTC.

The chain has TRBV19 and TRBJ1-2, with 9 bases lining up with TRBD1. The germline gives CDR1 LNHDA, CDR2 SQIVND (reference sequence). J lost 8 bases, V lost 3 bases, and 4 bases had no gene match. The CDR3 extends over 13 amino acids. The CDR3, as DNA: TGTGCCAGTAGTATCAACAGGGGGCACGGCTACACCTTC. This gives the protein CASSINRGHGYTF.

V gene TRBV19 combines with J gene TRBJ2-2; D is possibly TRBD2 (5 bases). The germline V and J ends were trimmed by 5 bases and 5 bases, with 18 bases remaining between them. The CDR3 runs to 16 residues. Germline assignment: CDR1 LNHDA and CDR2 SQIVND (reference sequence). CDR3 amino acids: CASSPRTPSGTGELFF. CDR3 coding DNA: TGTGCCAGTAGTCCCCGGACTCCCTCGGGTACCGGGGAGCTGTTTTTT.

This clone appeared once. This specimen includes other DNA sequences encoding the same CDR3. This chain uses TRBV5-1 with TRBJ2-3; 10 nucleotides align to TRBD1. The CDR3 spans 14 residues. Germline trimming cut 3 bases from V and 5 bases from J; bases unmatched to any gene: 3. Germline CDR1 is SGHRS and CDR2 is YFSETQ. In DNA, the CDR3 is TGCGCCAGCAGCTCGGACAGGGGGGGAGATACGCAGTATTTT. Translated, it gives CASSSDRGGDTQYF. Drawing the rest from reference TRBV5-1 and TRBJ2-3, the complete variable domain is KAGVTQTPRYLIKTRGQQVTLSCSPISGHRSVSWYQQTPGQGLQFLFEYFSETQRNKGNFPGRFSGRQFSNSRSEMNVSTLELGDSALYLCASSSDRGGDTQYFGPGTRLTVL.

This chain joins TRBV9 and TRBJ1-1; D not certain. From germline, CDR1 is SGDLS and CDR2 YYNGEE. This CDR3 has 13 amino acids. V was pared by 4 bases and J by 6 bases, with 13 bases between. The CDR3 DNA is TGTGCCAGCAGCCTTCTTTTGGGCGCTGAAGCTTTCTTT. Protein: CASSLLLGAEAFF.

This chain links TRBV24-1 with TRBJ2-5, with 8 bases aligning to TRBD2. V gave up 4 bases and J gave up 3 bases; unmatched junction bases: 3. This CDR3 is built from 14 residues. Germline assignment: CDR1 KGHDR and CDR2 SFDVKD. CDR3 region: CATSDGAGEETQYF. The CDR3 bases are TGTGCCACCAGTGACGGAGCGGGAGAAGAGACCCAGTACTTC.

Notes on this clone: Compared with germline, one end of the junction differs, possibly owing to a read error. The genes are TRBV30 and TRBJ1-2, with D unresolved. The V gene's germline CDR1 is GTSNPN and CDR2 SVGIG (reference sequence). This CDR3 comprises 10 residues. The CDR3 DNA reads as TGTGCCTGGAGCGGTCCGAGATTCTCTTTC. Translating gives CAWSGPRFSF. Filled out from reference TRBV30 and TRBJ1-2, the complete variable domain reads SQTIHQWPATLVQPVGSPLSLECTVEGTSNPNLYWYRQAAGRGLQLLFYSVGIGQISSEVPQNLSASRPQDRQFILSSKKLLLSDSGFYLCAWSGPRFSFGSGTRLTVV.

The V call is TRBV28, the J call TRBJ2-7, with D possibly TRBD2 on 6 matching bases. The V end lost 7 bases, the J end lost 5 bases, and 18 bases lay between the germline ends. Germline V CDR1 and CDR2: MDHEN, SYDVKM. CDR3 length equals 14 residues. The CDR3 sequence is CASTLRGRENEQYF. CDR3 nucleotide sequence: TGTGCCAGCACCTTAAGGGGACGGGAGAACGAGCAGTACTTC.

A single count supports this clone. This chain connects TRBV28 to TRBJ1-2; 10 bases are a match to TRBD1. With V trimmed by 4 bases and J by 2 bases, 13 bases remained unmatched. The CDR3 is 18 amino acids. Germline CDR1 is MDHEN and CDR2 is SYDVKM. The CDR3 DNA follows: TGTGCCAGCAGTTATAACCGGGACAGGGGCGTCCTAAACTATGGCTACACCTTC. This gives the protein CASSYNRDRGVLNYGYTF.

This clone was seen only a few times. V usage is TRBV6-2 or TRBV6-3 and J usage is TRBJ2-7; 10 bases are a match to TRBD2. This CDR3 region has 15 residues. V lost 5 bases to trimming and J lost 1 base; unmatched junction nucleotides: 5. The germline V gene has CDR1 MNHEY and CDR2 SVGEGT. CDR3 in DNA: TGTGCCAGCAGTACCCGGACTAGCGGTTCCTACGAGCAGTACTTC. It encodes CASSTRTSGSYEQYF.

V usage is TRBV24-1 and J usage is TRBJ2-3, with D unresolved. The CDR3 is 15 residues long. V lost 4 bases to trimming and J lost 7 bases, with 17 bases between them. CDR1 and CDR2 from the germline V gene are KGHDR and SFDVKD. CDR3 sequence: CATSEPGPFWNTQYF. CDR3 nucleotides: TGTGCCACCAGTGAACCAGGCCCCTTTTGGAATACGCAGTATTTT.

The rearrangement uses TRBV16 and TRBJ2-4, with D possibly being TRBD2 (6 bases). The germline CDR1 and CDR2 sequences are KGHSY and FQNENV. CDR3 size: 17 residues. V lost 2 bases and J 3 bases, leaving 17 bases between the germline ends. The CDR3: CASSQLSAGNYKNIQYF. CDR3 nucleotide sequence: TGTGCCAGCAGCCAACTTTCGGCGGGGAACTACAAAAACATTCAGTACTTC.